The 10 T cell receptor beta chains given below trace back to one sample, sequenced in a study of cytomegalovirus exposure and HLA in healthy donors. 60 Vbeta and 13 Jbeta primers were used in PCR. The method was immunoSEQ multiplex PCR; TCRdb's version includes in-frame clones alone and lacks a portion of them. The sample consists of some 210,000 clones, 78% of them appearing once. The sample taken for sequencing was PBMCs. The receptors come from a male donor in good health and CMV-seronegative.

CDR3 region: CASSRDFSSGNTIYF. The CDR3 bases are TGTGCCAGCAGTCGGGACTTCTCCAGCGGAAACACCATATATTTT. This chain connects TRBV6-5 to TRBJ1-3, with D maybe TRBD1 (5 bases). V was trimmed by 5 bases and J by 4 bases, leaving 15 bases between them. The germline CDR1 and CDR2 sequences are MNHEY and SVGAGI. CDR3 length: 15 amino acids.

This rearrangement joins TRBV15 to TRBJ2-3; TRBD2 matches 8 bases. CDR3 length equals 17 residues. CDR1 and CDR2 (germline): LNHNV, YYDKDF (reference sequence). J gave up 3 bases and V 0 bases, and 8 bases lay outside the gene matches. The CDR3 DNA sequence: TGTGCCACCAGCAGAGATTTAAGAGCGGGAGTTACAGATACGCAGTATTTT. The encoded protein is CATSRDLRAGVTDTQYF.

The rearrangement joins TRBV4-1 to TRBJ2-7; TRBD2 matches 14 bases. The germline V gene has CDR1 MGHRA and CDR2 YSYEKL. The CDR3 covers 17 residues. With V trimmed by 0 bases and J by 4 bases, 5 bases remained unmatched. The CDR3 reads CASSQDGTSGRTYEQYF. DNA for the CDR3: TGCGCCAGCAGCCAAGATGGGACTAGCGGGAGAACGTACGAGCAGTACTTC.

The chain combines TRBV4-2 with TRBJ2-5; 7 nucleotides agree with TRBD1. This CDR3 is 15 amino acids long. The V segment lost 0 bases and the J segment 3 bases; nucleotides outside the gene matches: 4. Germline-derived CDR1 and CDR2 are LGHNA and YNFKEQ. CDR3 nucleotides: TGTGCCAGCAGCCAAGATGACACAGGGGAAGAGACCCAGTACTTC. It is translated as CASSQDDTGEETQYF.

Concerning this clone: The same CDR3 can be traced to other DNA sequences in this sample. The CDR3 nucleotides read TGCGCCAGCAGCTTGGTGGCCTCTGGGGCCAACGTCCTGACTTTC. Its protein is CASSLVASGANVLTF. The chain combines TRBV5-1 with TRBJ2-6, with D unclear. The CDR3 length is 15 residues. With 0 bases removed from V and 0 bases from J, the gap between germline ends came to 4 bases. Germline CDR1 reads SGHRS; CDR2 reads YFSETQ.

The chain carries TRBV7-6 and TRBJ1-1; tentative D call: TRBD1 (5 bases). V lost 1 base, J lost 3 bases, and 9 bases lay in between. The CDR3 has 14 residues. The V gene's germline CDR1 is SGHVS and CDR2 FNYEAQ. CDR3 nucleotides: TGTGCCAGCAGCTTAGTATGGGGCGACACTGAAGCTTTCTTT. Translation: CASSLVWGDTEAFF. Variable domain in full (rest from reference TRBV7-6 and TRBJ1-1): GAGVSQSPRYKVTKRGQDVALRCDPISGHVSLYWYRQALGQGPEFLTYFNYEAQQDKSGLPNDRFSAERPEGSISTLTIQRTEQRDSAMYRCASSLVWGDTEAFFGQGTRLTVV.

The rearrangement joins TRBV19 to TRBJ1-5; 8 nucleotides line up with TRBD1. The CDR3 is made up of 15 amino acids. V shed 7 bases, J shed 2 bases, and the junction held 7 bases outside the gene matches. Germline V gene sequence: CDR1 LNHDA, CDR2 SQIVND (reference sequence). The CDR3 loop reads CASKDRVYGNQPQHF. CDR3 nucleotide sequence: TGTGCCAGTAAGGACAGGGTTTATGGCAATCAGCCCCAGCATTTT.

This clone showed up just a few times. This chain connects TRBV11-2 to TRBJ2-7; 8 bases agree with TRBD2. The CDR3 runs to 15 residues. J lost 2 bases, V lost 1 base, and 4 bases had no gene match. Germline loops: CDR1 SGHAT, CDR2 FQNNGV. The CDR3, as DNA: TGTGCCAGCAGCTTAGTAGCGGGGTTTGCCTACGAGCAGTACTTC. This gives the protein CASSLVAGFAYEQYF.

The CDR3 loop reads CASSIDLGIEQFF. DNA of the CDR3: TGTGCCAGTAGTATAGATCTAGGTATTGAGCAGTTCTTC. The V gene is TRBV19, the J gene TRBJ2-1; D is unresolved. CDR3 length: 13 residues. Germline CDR1 LNHDA, CDR2 SQIVND (reference sequence). Trimming took 0 bases from V and 9 from J, leaving 9 bases between them.

CDR3 loop: CASSPTEGAGGYTF. DNA of the CDR3: TGTGCCAGCTCACCGACAGAGGGGGCGGGTGGCTACACCTTC. This chain uses TRBV18 with TRBJ1-2, with TRBD1 matching 7 bases. Trimming took 3 bases from V and 7 from J; bases not matched to a gene: 8. The V gene's germline CDR1 is KGHSH and CDR2 LQKENI. The CDR3 covers 14 residues.